This T cell receptor (beta chain) emerged from a study of T cell changes during pregnancy in multiple sclerosis. Measured with immunoSEQ multiplex PCR; TCRdb has only the in-frame clones, and not every one. The sample holds under 60,000 clones; roughly 94% are singletons and the top ten take roughly 0.34%. V dropped 6 bases and J dropped 8; count of bases not matched to a gene: 8. CDR3 size: 14 residues. From germline, CDR1 is KGHSH and CDR2 LQKENI. This clonotype was obtained from a female donor with multiple sclerosis, enrolled in a pregnancy study. The genes are TRBV18 and TRBJ2-1, with 9 bases fitting TRBD2. The sample was CD4+ T cells from peripheral blood mononuclear cells, taken in the third trimester of pregnancy. The CDR3 DNA is TGTGCCAGCTCGCAAGCGGGAGGTGCGGATGAGCAGTTCTTC. Its translation: CASSQAGGADEQFF.